This entry describes one T cell receptor (beta chain). In the original processing: Reference gene primer amplification in the assay estimated nucleated cell counts. Generated by immunoSEQ multiplex PCR, the TCRdb table keeps only in-frame clones and is missing some. V and J calls and clone size are as listed in that table; D and trimming were resolved from the DNA. In the table there are 120,000 or so clones, around 87% of which are singletons. This sample is drawn from a study of blood T cell repertoires in COVID-19. Study background: Acute and convalescent COVID-19 specimens originated in the United States, Italy and Spain. PBMCs, B-cell-depleted T cells, or T cells provided the cDNA or gDNA that made up the material.

Per germline, CDR1 MNHNY and CDR2 SVGAGI (reference sequence). The V and J ends lost 0 bases and 6 bases, in that order; junction bases with no gene match: 2. The CDR3 has 13 residues. This receptor was taken from a woman aged 70-85 years with acute or convalescent COVID-19. The chain employs TRBV6-6 and TRBJ2-7; 7 bases map to TRBD2. The sequenced sample consisted of peripheral blood. CDR3 amino acids: CASSYSGGGEQYF. In nucleotides, the CDR3 is TGTGCCAGCAGTTACTCGGGGGGGGGCGAGCAGTACTTC.